Listed below are T cell receptor beta chains from one sample, sequenced in a study of T cell changes during pregnancy in multiple sclerosis. Repertoires were generated with immunoSEQ multiplex PCR, while TCRdb's copy carries only in-frame clones and drops some. The top ten hold less than 2% of the sample, which has about 57,000 clones, approximately 93% seen once. The input for sequencing was peripheral blood, taken after pregnancy. The receptors derive from a female donor with multiple sclerosis, enrolled in a pregnancy study. Each CDR3 is given with its conserved first and last residue. Each record gives: J gene, D gene, V gene, CDR3 length, clone size, CDR3 protein, CDR3 DNA. A D gene is named only where the DNA matches it firmly. The size field is filled for only some rows; it gives once, few, many or a size class.

j_gene: TRBJ2-7; d_gene: -; v_gene: TRBV7-2; len: 14; abundance: -; CDR3aa: CASSLDRASYEQYF; CDR3nt: TGTGCCAGCAGCTTAGACAGGGCCTCCTACGAGCAGTACTTC
j_gene: TRBJ1-1; d_gene: TRBD1; v_gene: TRBV6-5; len: 16; abundance: once; CDR3aa: CASSYSSDREGTEAFF; CDR3nt: TGTGCCAGCAGTTACTCGAGCGACAGGGAAGGGACTGAAGCTTTCTTT
j_gene: TRBJ1-2; d_gene: -; v_gene: TRBV25-1; len: 12; abundance: once; CDR3aa: CASLRPRGGYTF; CDR3nt: TGTGCCAGCCTACGTCCCAGGGGCGGCTACACCTTC
j_gene: TRBJ2-1; d_gene: TRBD2; v_gene: TRBV6-6; len: 14; abundance: -; CDR3aa: CASTQGLGFYEQFF; CDR3nt: TGTGCCAGCACCCAGGGACTAGGTTTTTATGAGCAGTTCTTC
j_gene: TRBJ2-3; d_gene: -; v_gene: TRBV7-5; len: 18; abundance: -; CDR3aa: CARSPSPPAGVKTDTQYF; CDR3nt: TGTGCCAGAAGCCCATCCCCACCAGCGGGAGTCAAGACAGATACGCAGTATTTT
j_gene: TRBJ2-1; d_gene: -; v_gene: TRBV11-3; len: 15; abundance: -; CDR3aa: CASSLGGDQANEQFF; CDR3nt: TGTGCCAGCAGCCTCGGGGGAGACCAGGCTAACGAGCAGTTCTTC
j_gene: TRBJ1-3; d_gene: -; v_gene: TRBV9; len: 13; abundance: medium-sized; CDR3aa: CASSVGQGNTIYF; CDR3nt: TGTGCCAGCAGCGTAGGACAGGGAAACACCATATATTTT
j_gene: TRBJ2-1; d_gene: -; v_gene: TRBV7-2; len: 15; abundance: -; CDR3aa: CASSLEVTSRNEQFF; CDR3nt: TGTGCCAGCAGCTTAGAAGTGACTAGTCGCAATGAGCAGTTCTTC
j_gene: TRBJ1-2; d_gene: -; v_gene: TRBV7-2; len: 16; abundance: -; CDR3aa: CASSPWLAKRHYGYTF; CDR3nt: TGTGCCAGCAGCCCGTGGTTGGCCAAGCGGCACTATGGCTACACCTTC
j_gene: TRBJ1-6; d_gene: -; v_gene: TRBV27; len: 14; abundance: -; CDR3aa: CASRDHRINSPLHF; CDR3nt: TGTGCCAGCAGAGACCACAGAATTAATTCACCCCTCCACTTT
j_gene: TRBJ2-7; d_gene: -; v_gene: TRBV19; len: 15; abundance: -; CDR3aa: CASSPLRALSYEQYF; CDR3nt: TGTGCCAGTAGTCCCCTGCGGGCCCTCTCCTACGAGCAGTACTTC
j_gene: TRBJ1-1; d_gene: TRBD1; v_gene: TRBV30; len: 14; abundance: -; CDR3aa: CAWNLLGTGHEAFF; CDR3nt: TGTGCCTGGAACCTACTAGGGACAGGCCATGAAGCTTTCTTT
j_gene: TRBJ2-7; d_gene: -; v_gene: TRBV4-3; len: 13; abundance: -; CDR3aa: CASSQGKTYEQYF; CDR3nt: TGCGCCAGCAGCCAGGGCAAAACCTACGAGCAGTACTTC
j_gene: TRBJ1-5; d_gene: TRBD1; v_gene: TRBV6-6; len: 13; abundance: -; CDR3aa: CASRQGPNQPQHF; CDR3nt: TGTGCCAGCAGACAGGGGCCCAATCAGCCCCAGCATTTT